What follows is one TCR beta chain and its context. This clonotype was observed a handful of times. Its antigen has not been determined. Per-base quality was not reported, and no clone a single base away is much larger than it. These data originate in a study of T cell repertoires in cytomegalovirus infection (dated by TCRdb to between 2018 and 2021). Background on the whole study: Because public TCR beta signatures pointed to carriage of CMV infection together with the matching HLA type, the HLA type of each donor mattered for the analysis.

Per the germline V gene (reference sequence), SGHNT is the CDR1 and YYREEE is the CDR2. The CDR3 sequence holds 14 residues, the cysteine and phenylalanine included. Here the CDR3 DNA is all that survives: 42 bases in frame from base 1. V is cut back by 3 bases and J by 3 bases, with 4 bases in the junction unmatched. Data came from an Illumina HiSeq 1500. TCRdb's own reprocessing of the public reads used fastp at Q25 and MiXCR and kept productive beta chains. Every distinct CDR3 protein forms one entry, paired with its most common genes and DNA. The sample data list 100,000 or so distinct CDR3 sequences, and 20% to 30% of these were observed just once. The ten largest clonotypes hold approximately 39% of the sample. Points the paper makes about the study in general: In both this cohort and an independent approximately 370-donor cohort, the cumulative frequency of public TCR beta family members distinguished carriers of CMV infection plus the relevant HLA type. The ex vivo response was dominated by HLA-C-restricted CMV-specific TCR beta clonotypes, which also provided the single most frequent clonotype in two of eight donors.

The TCR was taken from a human donor in good health (CMV status not recorded). Some clones in this sample may be carry-over from other donors' samples. The sequencing sample was made of CD8+ T cells from PBMCs. The rearranged chain carries TRBV5-4 and TRBJ1-2; 8 central nucleotides agree with TRBD1. The DNA is as follows: TGTGCCAGCAGCTACGGACAGGGAGACTATGGCTACACCTTC. This codes for CASSYGQGDYGYTF.